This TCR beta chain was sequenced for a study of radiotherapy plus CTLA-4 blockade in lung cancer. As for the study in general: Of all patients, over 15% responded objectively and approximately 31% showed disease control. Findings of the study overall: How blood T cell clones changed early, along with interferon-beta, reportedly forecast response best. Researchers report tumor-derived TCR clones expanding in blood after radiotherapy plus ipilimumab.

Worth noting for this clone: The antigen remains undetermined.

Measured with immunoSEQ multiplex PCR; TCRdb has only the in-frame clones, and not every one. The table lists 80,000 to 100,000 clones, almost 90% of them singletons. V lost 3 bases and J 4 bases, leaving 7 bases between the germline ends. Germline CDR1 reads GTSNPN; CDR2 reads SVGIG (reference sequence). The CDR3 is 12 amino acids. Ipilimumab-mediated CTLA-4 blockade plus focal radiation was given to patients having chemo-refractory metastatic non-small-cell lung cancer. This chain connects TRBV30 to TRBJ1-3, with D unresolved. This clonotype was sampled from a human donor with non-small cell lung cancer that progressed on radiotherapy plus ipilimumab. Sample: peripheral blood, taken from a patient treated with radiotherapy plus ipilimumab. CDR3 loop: CAWSGRGNTIYF. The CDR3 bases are TGTGCCTGGAGCGGGAGGGGAAACACCATATATTTT. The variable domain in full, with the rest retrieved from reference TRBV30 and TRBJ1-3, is SQTIHQWPATLVQPVGSPLSLECTVEGTSNPNLYWYRQAAGRGLQLLFYSVGIGQISSEVPQNLSASRPQDRQFILSSKKLLLSDSGFYLCAWSGRGNTIYFGEGSWLTVV.